The rows below give T cell receptor beta chains drawn from one sample of a study of siplizumab effects on memory and regulatory T cells. Clones were read by immunoSEQ multiplex PCR, and TCRdb kept only the in-frame ones, dropping some. The sample lists approximately 90,000 clones, roughly 94% seen once, with approximately 0.3% in the top ten. The sequenced material came from non-Treg CD4+ T cells sorted from blood. The receptors derive from a human donor in good health. Both conserved end residues are part of each CDR3. A D gene is named only where the DNA matches it firmly. Clone sizes are given selectively: once, few, many, or a class where the clone is expanded.

V	D	size	J	length	DNA	CDR3
TRBV5-1	-	-	TRBJ1-1	16	TGCGCCAGCAGCTTGGATGGAGGAGGGCGAGGGACTGAAGCTTTCTTT	CASSLDGGGRGTEAFF
TRBV4-2	-	-	TRBJ1-1	16	TGTGCCAGCAGCCAAGATGCGGGCGCCTCGAACACTGAAGCTTTCTTT	CASSQDAGASNTEAFF
TRBV2	-	-	TRBJ1-4	14	TGTGCCAGCAGCCAACCGGGGAACGGGGAAAAACTGTTTTTT	CASSQPGNGEKLFF
TRBV18	-	-	TRBJ2-3	12	TGTGCCAGCTCGCCCAGACCAGATACGCAGTATTTT	CASSPRPDTQYF
TRBV7-6	TRBD1	-	TRBJ2-1	12	TGTGCCAGCAGTCAAGACAGGGCTGAGCAGTTCTTC	CASSQDRAEQFF
TRBV5-1	-	-	TRBJ2-7	11	TGCGCCAGCAGCTTTACCTACGAGCAGTACTTC	CASSFTYEQYF
TRBV9	-	-	TRBJ2-5	13	TGTGCCAGCAGCCTCACGGAGTTTGAGACCCAGTACTTC	CASSLTEFETQYF
TRBV18	-	-	TRBJ2-5	15	TGTGCCAGCTCACCGGTTGACGGGGCGGTGGGGACCCAGTACTTC	CASSPVDGAVGTQYF
TRBV27	-	-	TRBJ2-5	13	TGTGCCAGCAGCTTAACGACCCAAGAGACCCAGTACTTC	CASSLTTQETQYF
TRBV5-4	-	-	TRBJ2-5	12	TGTGCCAGCAGCTTGGGGCCCTCGACCCAGTACTTC	CASSLGPSTQYF
TRBV5-4	-	-	TRBJ1-2	12	TGTGCCACCGCTCACCCAGGGGCGGGCTACACCTTC	CATAHPGAGYTF
TRBV7-2	-	-	TRBJ1-3	15	TGTGCCAGCAGTCCACAGGGATTCTCTGGAAACACCATATATTTT	CASSPQGFSGNTIYF
TRBV6-5	TRBD1	-	TRBJ2-7	14	TGTGCCAGCAGCCCTCGCCGGGACAGCTACGAGCAGTACTTC	CASSPRRDSYEQYF
TRBV10-1	TRBD2	-	TRBJ2-5	18	TGCGCCGGCACGACGGGACTAGCGGGAGTTGGCATCCCAGAGACCCAGTACTTC	CAGTTGLAGVGIPETQYF
TRBV27	TRBD2	-	TRBJ2-7	15	TGTGCCAGCAGGGGGAGGGACGCCAGCTCCTACGAGCAGTACTTC	CASRGRDASSYEQYF
TRBV9	-	-	TRBJ2-1	13	TGTGCCAGCAGCCTGGTCGGATACAATGAGCAGTTCTTC	CASSLVGYNEQFF
TRBV9	-	-	TRBJ2-3	14	TGTGCCAGCAGCGTAGCCGCCGGAACAGATACGCAGTATTTT	CASSVAAGTDTQYF
TRBV7-2	-	once	TRBJ2-7	15	TGTGCCAGCAGCTTAGGGCAGGGAGGATCCTACGAGCAGTACTTC	CASSLGQGGSYEQYF
TRBV18	-	-	TRBJ1-3	16	TGTGCCAGCTCACCACCTCGCACAGGCAACGGAAACACCATATATTTT	CASSPPRTGNGNTIYF
TRBV5-1	-	-	TRBJ1-1	15	TGCGCCAGCAGCTTGAGGGCCACATTGGGGACTGAAGCTTTCTTT	CASSLRATLGTEAFF
TRBV7-2	-	-	TRBJ1-6	13	TGTGCCAGCAGCCCGCAAACTGTAGGTACACTCCACTTT	CASSPQTVGTLHF
TRBV19	-	-	TRBJ1-5	16	TGTGCCAGTAGCAACCGGGATATATCAGCCAGTGGCGCCCAGCATTTT	CASSNRDISASGAQHF
TRBV7-3	-	few	TRBJ2-2	16	TGTGCCAGCAGCCCGTCGTCCGATACAGGGATCGGGGAGCTGTTTTTT	CASSPSSDTGIGELFF
TRBV9	-	-	TRBJ1-3	16	TGTGCCAGCAGCCAACACCGGGTGTCGGTTGGAAACACCATATATTTT	CASSQHRVSVGNTIYF
TRBV30	-	-	TRBJ2-7	13	TGTGCCTGGATGGGGGGCGAGTTCTACGAGCAGTACTTC	CAWMGGEFYEQYF
TRBV18	-	-	TRBJ2-1	15	TGTGCCAGCTCAATCCCTGGGGGCTGGGACAATGAGCAGTTCTTC	CASSIPGGWDNEQFF
TRBV4-2	-	once	TRBJ2-3	10	TGTGCCGCCGGCCGGGATACGCAGTATTTT	CAAGRDTQYF
TRBV7-2	-	-	TRBJ2-3	13	TGTGCCAGCAGCTTAACGAACACAGATACGCAGTATTTT	CASSLTNTDTQYF
TRBV28	TRBD1	-	TRBJ2-6	18	TGTGCCAGCAGTACTTGGGACAGGGGGCTTTCTGGGGCCAACGTCCTGACTTTC	CASSTWDRGLSGANVLTF
TRBV2	-	-	TRBJ1-2	14	TGTGCCAGCAGTGAACAAGGGAGAGGTCCCGGCTACACCTTC	CASSEQGRGPGYTF
TRBV9	-	-	TRBJ2-7	15	TGTGCCAGCAGCGTGTCCCCCGGGAGCTCCTACGAGCAGTACTTC	CASSVSPGSSYEQYF
TRBV6-5	-	-	TRBJ1-5	14	TGTGCCAGCAGTCCCAGAGTTCGCAATCAGCCCCAGCATTTT	CASSPRVRNQPQHF
TRBV5-5	TRBD1	-	TRBJ2-5	17	TGTGCCAGCAGCCCCAGGGGACAGGGGAATTCCTTGAAGACCCAGTACTTC	CASSPRGQGNSLKTQYF
TRBV7-2	-	-	TRBJ1-1	13	TGTGCCAGCAGCCCGATCGGGAACACTGAAGCTTTCTTT	CASSPIGNTEAFF
TRBV6-5	-	-	TRBJ1-1	12	TGTGCCAGCAGCACAGGGCTGACTGAAGCTTTCTTT	CASSTGLTEAFF
TRBV18	-	-	TRBJ2-3	12	TGTGCCAGCTCGACCTGGACAGATACGCAGTATTTT	CASSTWTDTQYF
TRBV7-9	TRBD2	-	TRBJ2-7	16	TGTGCCAGCAGCGTTGGGTGGGCTAGCGGTCTTCGGGAGCAGTACTTC	CASSVGWASGLREQYF
TRBV30	TRBD2	-	TRBJ2-3	16	TGTGCCTGGAGTACTTTAGCGGGAGGCGGGCCGTATACGCAGTATTTT	CAWSTLAGGGPYTQYF
TRBV5-4	TRBD1	-	TRBJ2-7	14	TGTGCCAGCAGCAGGGGACAGGGGATCGGAGAGCAGTACTTC	CASSRGQGIGEQYF
TRBV5-6	-	-	TRBJ2-2	13	TGTGCCAGCGTTATGGGCTTGGTCGGGGAGCTGTTTTTT	CASVMGLVGELFF
TRBV2	-	once	TRBJ2-2	16	TGTGCCAGCAGTGGAATAGCAGGGGCAGGCACCGGGGAGCTGTTTTTT	CASSGIAGAGTGELFF
TRBV2	-	few	TRBJ1-2	15	TGTGCCAGTCGCGTCCGGACGGCAACTAACTATGGCTACACCTTC	CASRVRTATNYGYTF
TRBV5-1	-	once	TRBJ2-1	14	TGCGCCAGCAGCCCCAGGAACGCCTACAATGAGCAGTTCTTC	CASSPRNAYNEQFF
TRBV12-5	TRBD1	-	TRBJ1-1	12	TGTGCTAGTGGTTCGGATACAGGGGCTACTTTCTTT	CASGSDTGATFF
TRBV6-1	TRBD1	-	TRBJ2-1	14	TGTGCCAGCCTCCCGACAGGGTTGTACAATGAGCAGTTCTTC	CASLPTGLYNEQFF
TRBV5-1	-	-	TRBJ2-3	15	TGCGCCAGCAGCCAGGGGGGGACTAGCACAGATACGCAGTATTTT	CASSQGGTSTDTQYF
TRBV4-1	TRBD1	once	TRBJ1-2	16	TGCGCCAGCAGCCGGGGACAGACTCAGAATAACTATGGCTACACCTTC	CASSRGQTQNNYGYTF
TRBV15	TRBD1	-	TRBJ1-1	20	TGTGCCACCAGTCCTCAAGGTGTACCGGGACAGGGGACCTTGAACACTGAAGCTTTCTTT	CATSPQGVPGQGTLNTEAFF
TRBV11-2	-	-	TRBJ1-6	14	TGTGCCAGCAGCTTAGCTAGGAATAATTCACCCCTCCACTTT	CASSLARNNSPLHF
TRBV5-4	-	-	TRBJ1-6	12	TGTGCCAGCAGCTTGAAAGATAACCCCCTCCACTTT	CASSLKDNPLHF